What follows are 12 T cell receptor beta chains derived from one specimen sequenced in a study of T cell changes during pregnancy in multiple sclerosis. Clones were sequenced by immunoSEQ multiplex PCR, and TCRdb holds only the in-frame ones, with some missing. Among more than 45,000 clones, around 94% were seen once, and the ten largest hold 0.4% to 0.55%. Sequencing was performed on CD4+ T cells from peripheral blood mononuclear cells, taken in the first trimester of pregnancy. These receptors all come from a female donor with multiple sclerosis, enrolled in a pregnancy study.

This sequence joins TRBV6-1 and TRBJ2-1; 9 bases fit TRBD2. This CDR3 has 17 amino acids. Germline assignment: CDR1 MNHNS and CDR2 SASEGT. V lost 2 bases to trimming and J lost 7 bases; unmatched junction nucleotides: 12. The DNA for the CDR3 is TGTGCCAGCAGTGAACCAACGAGGCGGGGGGGGATGAATGAGCAGTTCTTC. As protein: CASSEPTRRGGMNEQFF.

The genes are TRBV19 and TRBJ2-3; maybe TRBD2 (5 bases). The CDR3 contains 16 residues. Trimming cost V 1 base and J 3 bases, with 14 bases left between them. The germline gives CDR1 LNHDA, CDR2 SQIVND (reference sequence). The CDR3 here is CASSIGRTPITDTQYF. Written as DNA, the CDR3 is TGTGCCAGTAGTATAGGGCGGACTCCAATTACAGATACGCAGTATTTT.

This clone has only a few counts. The rearrangement links TRBV6-4 to TRBJ1-2; D uncertain. This CDR3 has 13 residues. V was cut by 3 bases and J by 10 bases, with 15 bases left in between. CDR1 is MRHNA and CDR2 is SNTAGT in the germline V gene. The CDR3 DNA reads TGTGCCAGCAGTGAGGCCCCGACGGGGTCCTACACCTTC. Translation: CASSEAPTGSYTF.

This rearrangement joins TRBV18 to TRBJ2-5; D unclear. V gave up 1 base and J gave up 2 bases, with 8 bases separating them. The CDR3 length is 14 residues. The germline gives CDR1 KGHSH, CDR2 LQKENI. The CDR3 sequence is CASSPRETQETQYF. The DNA for the CDR3 is TGTGCCAGCTCACCACGAGAGACACAAGAGACCCAGTACTTC.

The chain has TRBV6-1 and TRBJ1-2; D gene ambiguous. Germline CDR1 reads MNHNS; CDR2 reads SASEGT. V gave up 3 bases and J gave up 4 bases, with 15 bases separating them. CDR3 size: 15 residues. CDR3 bases: TGTGCCAGCAGTGATACATCCGCAGCGGCCTATGGCTACACCTTC. This codes for CASSDTSAAAYGYTF.

The chain recombines TRBV7-2 with TRBJ1-6; TRBD1 is a possible D gene (5 bases). Germline assignment: CDR1 SGHTA and CDR2 FQGNSA. Trimming shortened V by 7 bases and J by 6 bases, and 28 bases separated the two germline ends. The CDR3 is made up of 19 amino acids. The CDR3 protein is CASTNKPLLRAVGNSPLHF. CDR3 coding DNA: TGTGCCAGCACCAACAAACCCCTTCTCAGGGCCGTAGGTAATTCACCCCTCCACTTT.

The chain combines TRBV7-9 with TRBJ1-1, with D possibly TRBD1 on 5 matching bases. The CDR3 totals 16 residues. CDR1 and CDR2 (germline): SEHNR, FQNEAQ (reference sequence). The V end was cut by 2 bases, the J end by 1 base, with 14 bases between. DNA of the CDR3: TGTGCCAGCAGCTTACAGGGAACGCTAACGAACACTGAAGCTTTCTTT. Translating it yields CASSLQGTLTNTEAFF.

The chain uses TRBV19 and TRBJ1-3, with 7 bases aligning to TRBD1. CDR1 is LNHDA, CDR2 SQIVND, per germline (reference sequence). The CDR3 covers 18 residues. The J segment lost 3 bases and the V segment lost 6 bases, leaving 17 bases of the junction unmatched. Here the CDR3 reads CASRTTRRQGNFGNTIYF. DNA for the CDR3: TGTGCCAGTAGGACCACCCGTCGACAGGGCAACTTTGGAAACACCATATATTTT.

V and J are TRBV27 and TRBJ2-7; D may be TRBD2 (5 bases). With 5 bases removed from V and 0 bases from J, the gap between germline ends came to 17 bases. Per germline, CDR1 MNHEY and CDR2 SMNVEV (reference sequence). This CDR3 has 16 amino acids. CDR3 bases: TGTGCCAGCAGTCTCCCCCCCGGGAAAGGCTCCTACGAGCAGTACTTC. This codes for CASSLPPGKGSYEQYF.

This chain connects TRBV9 to TRBJ2-3, with TRBD1 identical over 10 bases. Germline trimming cut 0 bases from V and 9 bases from J; bases unmatched to any gene: 34. This CDR3 comprises 24 residues. CDR1 is SGDLS, CDR2 YYNGEE, per germline. Here the CDR3 reads CASSVALTEAWDWSRTKDRGTQYF. CDR3 nucleotides: TGTGCCAGCAGCGTAGCCCTAACAGAAGCATGGGACTGGAGTCGCACCAAGGACAGGGGGACGCAGTATTTT.

The chain joins TRBV15 to TRBJ2-3, with 12 positions matching TRBD2. V lost 4 bases and J lost 1; bases outside the gene matches: 6. CDR3 length: 17 amino acids. CDR1 is LNHNV and CDR2 is YYDKDF in the germline V gene (reference sequence). CDR3 region: CATSKRLAGVGTDTQYF. Here the CDR3 DNA reads TGTGCCACCAGCAAACGACTAGCGGGGGTGGGCACAGATACGCAGTATTTT.

This chain joins TRBV11-3 and TRBJ1-6, with 9 bases identical to TRBD1. V lost 0 bases, J lost 3 bases, and 3 bases stayed unmatched. Germline lookup yields CDR1 SGHNT and CDR2 YENEEA. The CDR3 totals 17 residues. CDR3 amino acids: CASSLEQGAIYNSPLHF. The CDR3 DNA follows: TGTGCCAGCAGCTTAGAACAGGGGGCCATCTATAATTCACCCCTCCACTTT.